The rows below give T cell receptor beta chains drawn from one sample of a study of CD4 T cells in relation to SARS-CoV-2 and coronaviruses. These TCRs' antigens remain unknown. Profiling relied on immunoSEQ multiplex PCR, and the TCRdb table lists in-frame clones only, not all of them. Of nearly 20,000 clones listed, 75% to 85% are singletons. The sequencing sample was made of CD4+ T cells from PBMCs, cultured in vitro. The receptors shown here come from a human donor in good health. Both conserved end residues are part of each CDR3. D genes are given only for firm matches. A row's size may be missing; if present it is once, few, many or a size class.

cdr3_nt,cdr3_aa,clone_size,d_call,j_call,v_call
TGTGCCAGCAGCTTAGCGGGGCCTTACAATGAGCAGTTCTTC,CASSLAGPYNEQFF,once,TRBD2,TRBJ2-1,TRBV14
TGTGCCAGCAGCCACAGACAGGGTCCCTACGAGCAGTACTTC,CASSHRQGPYEQYF,-,TRBD1,TRBJ2-7,TRBV13
TGCGCCAGCAGCCAAGATTGGCGGGCAGGAGGGGGAAAGGAAAAACTGTTTTTT,CASSQDWRAGGGKEKLFF,-,-,TRBJ1-4,TRBV4-3
TGTGCCAGCAGCCCAGGACAGGGGGATAACTATGGCTACACCTTC,CASSPGQGDNYGYTF,-,TRBD1,TRBJ1-2,TRBV7-2
TGTGCCAGCAGTGAATATAGAGCGGGGGGGCCGGGAGAGACCCAGTACTTC,CASSEYRAGGPGETQYF,once,TRBD2,TRBJ2-5,TRBV25-1
TGTGCCAGCACCGGGACAGGGTACGAGCAGTACTTC,CASTGTGYEQYF,-,TRBD1,TRBJ2-7,TRBV12-3/TRBV12-4
TGTGCCAGCAGCCCCCCCTCCGGCTGGGCCCCTGGGGCCAACGTCCTGACTTTC,CASSPPSGWAPGANVLTF,-,-,TRBJ2-6,TRBV9
TGTGCCAGCAGCCCGCAGAGGGCCATTCTGTACGAGCAGTACTTC,CASSPQRAILYEQYF,-,-,TRBJ2-7,TRBV7-8
TGCAGCGTTGAAGGGGCAGGGGACAATGAGCAGTTCTTC,CSVEGAGDNEQFF,-,-,TRBJ2-1,TRBV29-1
TGCGCCAGCAGCCAGCTGGGACTAGCGGGAAGGAGCTCCTACGAGCAGTACTTC,CASSQLGLAGRSSYEQYF,-,TRBD2,TRBJ2-7,TRBV4-1
TGTGCCAGCAGATCGCTTGGAGGGGAGCAAAATGGTCAGCCCCAGCATTTT,CASRSLGGEQNGQPQHF,-,-,TRBJ1-5,TRBV5-6
TGTGCCAGCACCTTCCAGAGGGGACAGGGGGTTCCGACGCAGTATTTT,CASTFQRGQGVPTQYF,-,TRBD1,TRBJ2-3,TRBV7-9